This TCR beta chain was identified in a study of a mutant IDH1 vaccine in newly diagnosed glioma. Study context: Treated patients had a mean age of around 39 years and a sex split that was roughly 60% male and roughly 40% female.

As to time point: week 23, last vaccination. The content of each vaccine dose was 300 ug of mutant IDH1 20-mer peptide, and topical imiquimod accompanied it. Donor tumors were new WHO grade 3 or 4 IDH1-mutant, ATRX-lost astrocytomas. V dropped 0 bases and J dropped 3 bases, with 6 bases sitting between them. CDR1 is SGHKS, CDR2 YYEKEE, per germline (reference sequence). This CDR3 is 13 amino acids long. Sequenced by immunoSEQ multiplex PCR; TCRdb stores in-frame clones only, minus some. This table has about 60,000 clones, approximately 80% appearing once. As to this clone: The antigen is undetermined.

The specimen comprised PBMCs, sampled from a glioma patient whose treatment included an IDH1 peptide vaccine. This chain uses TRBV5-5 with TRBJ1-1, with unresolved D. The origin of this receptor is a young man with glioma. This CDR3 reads CASSLVLYTEAFF. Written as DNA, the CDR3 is TGTGCCAGCAGCTTGGTCTTGTACACTGAAGCTTTCTTT.